Listed here are 15 T cell receptor beta chains from one sample, sequenced in a study of shared clonotypes between healthy human individuals. Naive CD8 populations comprised CD45RO-negative cells positively selected for CCR7, excluding terminally differentiated effector memory CD45RA+ cells. Measured with immunoSEQ multiplex PCR; TCRdb has only the in-frame clones, and not every one. This sample carries 1.5 million to 2.5 million clones, roughly 94% of them seen once, and the ten largest clones take 1.2%. The sequenced material came from naive CD8+ T cells sorted from blood. These receptors were obtained from a man younger than 30 in good health.

The CDR3 region is CASSQRSVQETQYF. DNA of the CDR3: TGTGCCAGCAGCCAACGCTCCGTCCAAGAGACCCAGTACTTC. The chain recombines TRBV7-9 with TRBJ2-5; no definite D call. The germline V gene encodes CDR1 SEHNR and CDR2 FQNEAQ (reference sequence). With 5 bases removed from V and 1 base from J, the gap between germline ends came to 11 bases. The CDR3 consists of 14 residues.

The chain joins TRBV4-1 to TRBJ2-5; 8 bases line up with TRBD1. CDR3 length equals 15 residues. V trimming: 1 base; J trimming: 5 bases; junction bases outside the gene matches: 6. Germline lookup yields CDR1 MGHRA and CDR2 YSYEKL. The CDR3 reads CASSQVAGGVETQYF. The CDR3 nucleotides read TGCGCCAGCAGCCAAGTTGCAGGGGGCGTCGAGACCCAGTACTTC.

V and J are TRBV6-1 and TRBJ1-6; 11 bases agree with TRBD1. Germline CDR1 is MNHNS and CDR2 is SASEGT. The V segment lost 11 bases and the J segment 8 bases; nucleotides outside the gene matches: 8. This CDR3 has 14 residues. The CDR3 reads CASYEGQGDSPLHF. In nucleotides, the CDR3 is TGTGCCTCCTACGAGGGACAGGGGGATTCACCCCTCCACTTT.

This chain joins TRBV7-9 and TRBJ2-7, with 7 bases identical to TRBD2. Germline CDR1 is SEHNR and CDR2 is FQNEAQ (reference sequence). The V segment lost 7 bases and the J segment 6 bases; nucleotides outside the gene matches: 12. The CDR3 has 14 amino acids. The CDR3 DNA sequence: TGTGCCAGCACCATTATCGGGGGGATGGGCGAGCAGTACTTC. Translation: CASTIIGGMGEQYF.

The gene calls are TRBV10-2 and TRBJ2-2, with D maybe TRBD2 (5 bases). CDR3 length equals 16 residues. CDR1 is WSHSY, CDR2 SAAADI, per germline. V was cut by 3 bases and J by 0 bases, with 11 bases left in between. Here the CDR3 reads CASSDDRESNTGELFF. The CDR3 DNA reads as TGCGCCAGCAGTGACGATCGGGAATCGAACACCGGGGAGCTGTTTTTT.

This clone has a single count. The chain combines TRBV27 with TRBJ2-1; the match to TRBD1 covers 9 bases. CDR3 length: 15 residues. In germline, CDR1 is MNHEY, CDR2 SMNVEV (reference sequence). V lost 7 bases and J lost 8; bases outside the gene matches: 12. The CDR3 region is CASKTDRGAGDEQFF. The CDR3 coding sequence is TGTGCCAGCAAGACCGACAGGGGGGCTGGGGATGAGCAGTTCTTC.

About this clone: This sample also contains other DNA sequences that code for the same CDR3. The chain couples TRBV9 to TRBJ1-1; D unclear. The V and J ends lost 2 bases and 1 base respectively, with 6 bases between them. The CDR3 is 13 amino acids. CDR1 is SGDLS and CDR2 is YYNGEE in the germline V gene. CDR3 sequence reads: CASSVGPNTEAFF. For the CDR3, the DNA is TGTGCCAGCAGCGTGGGTCCGAACACTGAAGCTTTCTTT.

This chain connects TRBV9 to TRBJ2-5; 7 bases agree with TRBD1. Germline CDR1 is SGDLS and CDR2 is YYNGEE. CDR3 length equals 14 residues. V was clipped by 5 bases and J by 3 bases; unmatched bases: 7. DNA for the CDR3: TGTGCCAGCAGTGCTACAGGGGTCGAAGAGACCCAGTACTTC. Translation gives CASSATGVEETQYF.

The genes are TRBV4-1 and TRBJ2-1; TRBD1 aligns across 10 bases. The CDR3 runs 16 residues. After removal of 3 bases from V and 6 bases from J, the junction contained 8 bases not matched to a gene. Per germline, CDR1 MGHRA and CDR2 YSYEKL. The CDR3 DNA is TGCGCCAGCAGCCACCCGGGACAGGGGATTTCCAATGAGCAGTTCTTC. Protein product: CASSHPGQGISNEQFF.

The J gene is TRBJ2-7, the V gene TRBV5-6, with D possibly being TRBD2 (6 bases). Germline CDR1 is SGHDT and CDR2 is YYEEEE. This CDR3 contains 14 residues. V was pared by 4 bases and J by 3 bases, with 14 bases between. The CDR3 protein is CASSPRDSHYEQYF. The DNA for the CDR3 is TGTGCCAGCAGCCCCCGGGACTCGCACTACGAGCAGTACTTC.

This chain links TRBV5-1 with TRBJ1-1; 11 bases map to TRBD1. CDR1 SGHRS and CDR2 YFSETQ come from the germline V gene. Unmatched junction bases numbered 5, after V lost 3 bases and J lost 7 bases. The CDR3 runs 14 residues. The CDR3 sequence: CASSSGTGGNEAFF. CDR3 in DNA: TGCGCCAGCAGCTCCGGGACAGGGGGTAATGAAGCTTTCTTT.

Concerning this clone: Other DNA sequences in the sample encode the same CDR3. The chain employs TRBV5-1 and TRBJ2-7; D remains ambiguous. V was cut by 1 base and J by 0 bases, with 5 bases left in between. Germline CDR1 is SGHRS and CDR2 is YFSETQ. This CDR3 is built from 13 residues. CDR3 sequence (DNA): TGCGCCAGCAGCTTGAGGGACTCCTACGAGCAGTACTTC. Its protein is CASSLRDSYEQYF.

V usage is TRBV21-1 and J usage is TRBJ1-2; the table assigns TRBD1, which was not confirmed against the DNA. TRBV21-1 is annotated as a pseudogene. The CDR3 has 15 residues. The CDR3 bases are TGTGCCAGCAACAAATGCTGGGGACAGGCCTATGGCTACACCTTC. Residues: CASNKCWGQAYGYTF.

The rearrangement uses TRBV5-8 and TRBJ2-3; 8 positions match TRBD2. The CDR3 has 15 residues. The germline V gene encodes CDR1 SGHTS and CDR2 YDEGEE. Losses at the gene ends were 2 bases for V and 5 bases for J; bases not matched to a gene: 7. The CDR3 spells CASSLLAVVGDTQYF. In DNA form, the CDR3 reads TGTGCCAGCAGCTTACTAGCGGTGGTGGGAGATACGCAGTATTTT.

The chain carries TRBV6-1 and TRBJ2-7; either TRBD1 or TRBD2 may fit D (6 bases each). Germline V gene lookup returns CDR1 MNHNS and CDR2 SASEGT. Trimming shortened V by 7 bases and J by 3 bases, and 13 bases separated the two germline ends. The CDR3 runs to 13 residues. CDR3 nucleotides: TGTGCCAGCATAGGGGGGCGCAGCTACGAGCAGTACTTC. This translates into CASIGGRSYEQYF.